This T cell receptor (beta chain) was sequenced for a study of PD-L1 blockade in urothelial cancer (dated 2017 in TCRdb). Concerning the study at large: All patients started therapy in about 2014 and received atezolizumab 1,200 mg intravenously every 3 weeks. Whole exome sequencing and RNA sequencing of pretreatment tumors were performed alongside TCR sequencing in the same patients. The study was an exploratory multi-omic analysis of somatic, immune and clinical correlates of response to PD-L1 blockade with atezolizumab in urothelial cancer. Durable clinical benefit was achieved by nine patients but not by the remaining 20. Durable clinical benefit meant progression-free survival longer than 6 months, and TCR features were also tested against progression-free and overall survival. Pretreatment tumor samples and matched peripheral blood, collected serially before and after atezolizumab treatment, underwent TCR sequencing. Blood samples gave a median of roughly 150,000 T cells and 83,000 or so unique TCRs, with a median clonality of approximately 0.08. Blood samples were analyzed 3 weeks after the start of treatment (second dose) and 6 weeks after the start of treatment. Pretreatment blood TCR-seq was available for twenty-nine patients, at least one posttreatment blood collection was obtained for some 25 patients, and tumor TCR-seq was available for some 25 patients. About 90% of the 29 patients were males with bladder-origin urothelial cancer, and about 65% of the roughly 30 reported a prior smoking history. Patients had an ECOG performance status of 0 or 1 and had received between 0 and 3 prior chemotherapy regimens. Study-wide findings and limitations: At 3 weeks after the start of treatment, tumor-associated TCR clones in peripheral blood had expanded more in patients with durable benefit (n ≈ 20, p = 0.022). Small sample size (n of about 30) and many exploratory analyses mean the results are intended to be hypothesis-generating. A pretreatment peripheral blood TCR clonality below the median was linked to improved progression-free and overall survival.

Each PCR received spiked-in synthetic TCR analog templates so that absolute template abundance could be estimated from read counts. The immunoSEQ assay was used to amplify TCRbeta CDR3 regions from genomic DNA with bias-controlled V and J gene primers. Sequencing of rearranged TCRbeta segments was done at approximately 20X coverage. As for how the authors treated the data: Clustering was used to correct sequencing errors, and CDR3s were annotated against IMGT so that V, D and J genes could be assigned. Downstream analyses used only productive TCRbeta rearrangements and left out out-of-frame or stop-codon sequences. Clonality was computed as one minus Shannon entropy normalized by the log of the number of unique productive sequences. Fisher's exact test with Benjamini-Hochberg correction, using a cutoff of adjusted p below 0.01, was how clones that differed between time points or between blood and tumor were identified. TCRdb retrieved this table from immuneACCESS and kept in-frame rearrangements only. Not all clones are present; in checked studies, unresolved V genes account for under half, and no reason is known for the remainder. For V, J and clone size, that table is used; D and trimming come from the DNA. Within this sample are 50,000 or so clones, with 70% to 90% of them counted one time only. Approximately 21% of the sample rests with the top ten.

With regard to this clone: The specificity of this receptor is unknown. Per-base qualities were not stored, and no clone one base away is much larger.

Explained via the paper, the time point label denotes: pretreatment peripheral blood. The cohort comprised more than 25 patients with locally advanced or metastatic urothelial carcinoma treated at Memorial Sloan Kettering on a trial protocol. Peripheral blood mononuclear cells were collected pretreatment and during treatment, with between 1 and 8 total time points obtained per patient. The Qiagen DNeasy Blood extraction kit was used to purify genomic DNA from total PBMCs and tumor samples. Collected pretreatment and during treatment, PBMCs were isolated and stored as previously described. The CDR3 has 12 amino acids, counting the end cysteine and phenylalanine. Only the CDR3 DNA is retained, 36 bases long and in frame from the first base. As encoded in the germline V gene, CDR1 is SGHRS while CDR2 is YFSETQ. Trimming removed 3 bases from V and 11 bases from J; the gene matches leave 6 bases unexplained.

The source of this sequence is a man in his 60s with urothelial cancer. The chain was built from TRBV5-1 and TRBJ1-1; TRBD1 fits 8 bases in the junction. The source was PBMCs, collected around atezolizumab (anti-PD-L1) treatment. The DNA sequence is as follows: TGCGCCAGCAGCTCGGACAGGGAGGGCGCTTTCTTT. Translated, this is CASSSDREGAFF.